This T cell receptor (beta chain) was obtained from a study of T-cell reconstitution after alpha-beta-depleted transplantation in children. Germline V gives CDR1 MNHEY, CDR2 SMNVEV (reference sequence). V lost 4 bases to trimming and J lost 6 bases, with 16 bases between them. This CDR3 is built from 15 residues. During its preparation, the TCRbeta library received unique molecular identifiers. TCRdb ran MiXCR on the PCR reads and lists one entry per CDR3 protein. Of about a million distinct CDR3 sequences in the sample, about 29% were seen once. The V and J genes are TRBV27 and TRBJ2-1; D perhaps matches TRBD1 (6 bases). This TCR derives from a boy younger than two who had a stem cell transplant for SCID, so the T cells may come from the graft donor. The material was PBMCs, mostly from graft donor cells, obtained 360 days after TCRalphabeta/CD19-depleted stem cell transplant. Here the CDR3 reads CASSSPQQGVNEQFF. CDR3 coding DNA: TGTGCCAGCAGTTCCCCTCAACAGGGCGTCAATGAGCAGTTCTTC.